The rows below give T cell receptor beta chains drawn from one sample of a study of blood T cell repertoires in COVID-19. Assay: immunoSEQ multiplex PCR; the TCRdb copy retains only in-frame clones and omits some. The sample records tens of thousands of clones, over 75% being singletons. Sequencing input: peripheral blood. These receptors all stem from a human donor in a cohort sampled during active COVID-19. Both conserved end residues are part of each CDR3. D genes are given only for firm matches. Size is stated for part of the rows, as once, few or many counts, or as a class when the clone is expanded.

v_call,d_call,j_call,clone_size,cdr3_aa,cdr3_nt
TRBV7-9,-,TRBJ2-1,few,CASSTDRSSYNEQFF,TGTGCCAGCAGCACCGACAGAAGCTCCTACAATGAGCAGTTCTTC
TRBV7-3,TRBD2,TRBJ2-2,-,CASSLIPSGGAGTGELFF,TGTGCCAGCAGCTTAATCCCCAGCGGGGGGGCGGGCACCGGGGAGCTGTTTTTT
TRBV7-6,TRBD2,TRBJ2-7,-,CASSFGGTTGVTVEQYF,TGTGCCAGCAGCTTTGGGGGGACTACCGGGGTGACTGTAGAGCAGTACTTC
TRBV11-3,TRBD2,TRBJ2-3,-,CASSAREGGPADTQYF,TGTGCCAGCAGCGCCCGGGAGGGGGGGCCGGCAGATACGCAGTATTTT
TRBV7-2,TRBD2,TRBJ2-7,-,CASSPRGGAYEQYF,TGTGCCAGCAGCCCCCGGGGGGGAGCCTACGAGCAGTACTTC
TRBV4-3,-,TRBJ2-3,-,CASSQVSSDTQYF,TGCGCCAGCAGCCAAGTTTCCTCAGATACGCAGTATTTT
TRBV7-9,TRBD1,TRBJ2-7,-,CASRQTGMEKQYF,TGTGCCAGCAGGCAGACAGGGATGGAGAAGCAGTACTTC
TRBV5-1,TRBD2,TRBJ2-1,-,CASRTTPGLAGGRSYNEQFF,TGCGCCAGCAGAACGACTCCGGGACTAGCGGGGGGGAGGTCCTACAATGAGCAGTTCTTC
TRBV11-2,TRBD2,TRBJ2-4,once,CASSLSTSGVAKNIQYF,TGTGCCAGCAGCCTATCGACTAGCGGAGTAGCCAAAAACATTCAGTACTTC
TRBV5-6,TRBD2,TRBJ2-5,-,CASSLRSGGFQETQYF,TGTGCCAGCAGCTTGCGGTCGGGGGGGTTCCAAGAGACCCAGTACTTC
TRBV6-4,TRBD2,TRBJ2-2,medium-sized,CASSPGGDPAGELFF,TGTGCCAGCAGCCCGGGGGGGGATCCCGCCGGGGAGCTGTTTTTT
TRBV6-5,-,TRBJ1-2,-,CASTGQPNYGYTF,TGTGCCAGCACCGGACAGCCCAACTATGGCTACACCTTC
TRBV18,-,TRBJ1-1,-,CASSSGGTEAFF,TGTGCCAGCTCGTCGGGTGGTACTGAAGCTTTCTTT
TRBV7-6,TRBD1,TRBJ1-2,-,CASSSTQGAQSYGYTF,TGTGCCAGCAGCTCGACACAGGGGGCGCAGAGCTATGGCTACACCTTC
TRBV5-1,TRBD2,TRBJ2-2,-,CASSLGRLAGGPGELFF,TGCGCCAGCAGCTTGGGACGCCTAGCGGGGGGGCCCGGGGAGCTGTTTTTT
TRBV6-6,-,TRBJ2-2,-,CASSYSSGAGAGELFF,TGTGCCAGCAGTTACTCGTCAGGGGCCGGCGCCGGGGAGCTGTTTTTT
TRBV25-1,-,TRBJ2-4,-,CASSDAASAKNIQYF,TGTGCCAGCAGTGATGCAGCGTCAGCCAAAAACATTCAGTACTTC
TRBV5-1,-,TRBJ2-1,-,CASGGGYNEQFF,TGCGCCAGCGGGGGCGGTTACAATGAGCAGTTCTTC
TRBV5-6,-,TRBJ1-6,-,CASSSDTGEWSPLHF,TGTGCCAGCAGCTCGGACACGGGGGAATGGTCACCCCTCCACTTT
TRBV19,-,TRBJ2-3,once,CASSTSSRGGADTQYF,TGTGCCAGTAGTACGTCCTCTAGAGGCGGGGCAGATACGCAGTATTTT
TRBV5-6,TRBD1,TRBJ1-2,-,CASSIQGAHGYTF,TGTGCCAGCAGCATCCAGGGGGCGCATGGCTACACCTTC
TRBV5-1,-,TRBJ2-1,-,CASSLGQSYNEQFF,TGCGCCAGCAGCTTGGGACAGTCCTACAATGAGCAGTTCTTC
TRBV7-3,-,TRBJ2-5,-,CASSLNRRGGGETQYF,TGTGCCAGCAGCTTAAACCGGAGGGGGGGAGGAGAGACCCAGTACTTC
TRBV5-1,TRBD2,TRBJ2-1,-,CASSLAGGLNEQFF,TGCGCCAGCAGCTTGGCGGGGGGGCTGAATGAGCAGTTCTTC
TRBV19,-,TRBJ2-1,-,CASSATTGGEQFF,TGTGCCAGTAGTGCGACAACAGGGGGGGAACAGTTCTTC
TRBV7-9,TRBD1,TRBJ2-7,-,CASSRDRATYEQYF,TGTGCCAGCAGCCGGGACAGGGCGACCTACGAGCAGTACTTC
TRBV10-3,TRBD1,TRBJ1-1,few,CAISDWDRGLVGTEAFF,TGTGCCATCAGTGACTGGGACAGGGGACTTGTGGGCACTGAAGCTTTCTTT
TRBV9,TRBD2,TRBJ2-5,-,CASSRSGVVRETQYF,TGTGCCAGCAGCCGTAGCGGGGTTGTAAGAGAGACCCAGTACTTC
TRBV4-1,-,TRBJ1-2,-,CASSQHTNRDTYGYTF,TGCGCCAGCAGCCAACACACAAACCGGGACACCTATGGCTACACCTTC
TRBV19,-,TRBJ1-2,once,CATSEGGRGYGYTF,TGTGCCACCTCGGAGGGGGGGCGAGGCTATGGCTACACCTTC
TRBV20-1,-,TRBJ2-3,-,CSASLPPLEYF,TGCAGTGCTAGTCTCCCCCCACTGGAGTATTTT
TRBV18,-,TRBJ1-1,-,CASSLGQLMNTEAFF,TGTGCCAGCTCACTGGGACAACTCATGAACACTGAAGCTTTCTTT
TRBV5-4,-,TRBJ1-3,-,CASSLQGNSGNTIYF,TGTGCCAGCAGCTTGCAGGGTAATTCGGGAAACACCATATATTTT
TRBV4-2,-,TRBJ2-1,few,CASSQAGSLLRNEQFF,TGTGCCAGCAGCCAAGCAGGGTCCCTTCTTCGGAATGAGCAGTTCTTC
TRBV11-2,-,TRBJ2-5,once,CASSFQAYTSETQYF,TGTGCCAGCAGCTTCCAGGCATACACCTCTGAGACCCAGTACTTC
TRBV15,TRBD2,TRBJ2-7,-,CATSSGLAGDYEQYF,TGTGCCACCAGCAGTGGACTAGCGGGGGACTACGAGCAGTACTTC
TRBV7-9,-,TRBJ2-3,-,CASSFGQTDTQYF,TGTGCCAGCAGCTTTGGACAGACAGATACGCAGTATTTT
TRBV4-1,-,TRBJ1-1,few,CASSRGPAGDTEAFF,TGCGCCAGCAGCCGAGGCCCCGCAGGGGACACTGAAGCTTTCTTT
TRBV3-1/TRBV3-2,TRBD1,TRBJ2-7,-,CASSPRDRRSYEQYF,TGTGCCAGCAGCCCCAGGGACAGGAGGAGCTACGAGCAGTACTTC
TRBV9,-,TRBJ2-7,-,CASSPRDTGYEQYF,TGTGCCAGCAGCCCCCGGGACACCGGTTACGAGCAGTACTTC
TRBV3-1/TRBV3-2,TRBD1,TRBJ2-7,-,CASSQKRRQGRTYEQYF,TGTGCCAGCAGCCAAAAGAGAAGACAGGGACGAACCTACGAGCAGTACTTC
TRBV5-1,-,TRBJ2-2,once,CASSSRGHNTGELFF,TGCGCCAGCAGTTCCCGGGGACATAACACCGGGGAGCTGTTTTTT
TRBV18,-,TRBJ1-4,-,CASSEQGLSNEKLFF,TGTGCCAGCTCAGAACAGGGCTTGTCTAATGAAAAACTGTTTTTT
TRBV2,TRBD1,TRBJ2-1,-,CASKSGQGAYNEQFF,TGTGCCAGCAAGAGCGGACAGGGGGCCTACAATGAGCAGTTCTTC